This T cell receptor (beta chain) was observed in a study of blood T cell repertoires in COVID-19. At the level of the study: Sites across the United States, Italy and Spain contributed samples from acute and convalescent COVID-19. From T cells, B-cell-depleted T cells, or PBMCs came the material, which was cDNA or gDNA.

Study processing details: Amplification from reference gene primers served as the basis for estimated nucleated cell counts. This table comes from immunoSEQ multiplex PCR, and its TCRdb copy is limited to in-frame clones, with some not included. The V and J calls and the clone size are those of that table, but D and trimming were determined from the DNA. The profile covers about 85,000 clones, with 84% appearing a single time and roughly 14% taken by the ten largest. This clonotype was obtained from a human donor in a cohort sampled during active COVID-19. The sequencing sample was made of peripheral blood.

This CDR3 reads CASSSVSGIQGNQPQHF. In DNA, the CDR3 is TGTGCCAGCAGCTCGGTATCAGGGATCCAAGGCAATCAGCCCCAGCATTTT. The chain joins TRBV5-5 to TRBJ1-5, with D maybe TRBD1 (5 bases). CDR1 and CDR2 from the germline V gene are SGHKS and YYEKEE (reference sequence). Deletions cut 3 bases from V and 2 bases from J, with 18 bases between. The CDR3 loop spans 17 amino acids.